The 14 T cell receptor beta chains listed next were all sequenced from one sample in a study of cytomegalovirus exposure and HLA in healthy donors. Generated by immunoSEQ multiplex PCR, the TCRdb table keeps only in-frame clones and is missing some. The sample has about 56,000 clones; 90% to 95% are singletons. The sample consisted of PBMCs. The receptor source for this set is a woman aged 18-29 years in good health and CMV-seropositive.

This chain connects TRBV27 to TRBJ2-1, with D tentatively TRBD2 (6 bases). CDR3 length: 11 residues. V lost 6 bases and J 7 bases, leaving 7 bases between the germline ends. From germline, CDR1 is MNHEY and CDR2 SMNVEV (reference sequence). The chain's CDR3 is CASSRGNEQFF. CDR3 DNA: TGTGCCAGCAGCCGGGGGAATGAGCAGTTCTTC.

The V gene is TRBV5-4, the J gene TRBJ2-7, with D possibly being TRBD1 (6 bases). The CDR3 runs 13 residues. Germline V gives CDR1 SGHNT, CDR2 YYREEE (reference sequence). The CDR3 is CASSGQSKDEQYF. DNA for the CDR3: TGTGCATCCTCAGGACAGTCAAAGGACGAGCAGTACTTC.

The rearrangement uses TRBV5-5 and TRBJ2-5, with TRBD1 matching 7 bases. Germline trimming cut 4 bases from V and 5 bases from J; bases unmatched to any gene: 11. Germline CDR1 SGHKS, CDR2 YYEKEE (reference sequence). The CDR3 extends over 15 amino acids. The CDR3 here is CASSRTGQTGETQYF. DNA of the CDR3: TGTGCCAGCAGCCGGACGGGACAGACAGGCGAGACCCAGTACTTC.

This chain links TRBV19 with TRBJ2-6; a possible D gene is TRBD1 (5 bases). Germline lookup yields CDR1 LNHDA and CDR2 SQIVND (reference sequence). V was shortened by 10 bases and J by 1 base, with 11 bases between the two germline ends. The CDR3 length is 14 residues. The CDR3 here is CATEKGSGANVLTF. CDR3 DNA: TGTGCCACGGAGAAGGGGTCTGGGGCCAACGTCCTGACTTTC.

This chain joins TRBV4-3 and TRBJ2-3; 7 nucleotides align to TRBD2. Trimming cost V 0 bases and J 3 bases; bases outside gene matches: 6. The CDR3 is 16 amino acids. Germline V gene lookup returns CDR1 LGHNA and CDR2 YSLEER. The CDR3 protein is CASSQDQGRGTDTQYF. In DNA form, the CDR3 reads TGCGCCAGCAGCCAAGATCAAGGGAGGGGTACAGATACGCAGTATTTT.

The chain joins TRBV7-3 to TRBJ2-2, with 9 bases aligning to TRBD2. The CDR3 extends over 14 amino acids. The junction had 3 bases not matched to a gene; V was cut back by 5 bases and J by 5 bases. The germline V gene encodes CDR1 SGHTA and CDR2 FQGTGA. CDR3 loop: CASSRGLATGELFF. CDR3 DNA: TGTGCCAGCAGCCGTGGACTAGCGACCGGGGAGCTGTTTTTT. Based on the CDR3 plus reference TRBV7-3 and TRBJ2-2, the full variable domain is GAGVSQTPSNKVTEKGKYVELRCDPISGHTALYWYRQSLGQGPEFLIYFQGTGAADDSGLPNDRFFAVRPEGSVSTLKIQRTERGDSAVYLCASSRGLATGELFFGEGSRLTVL.

The chain combines TRBV7-2 with TRBJ1-6; tentatively, D is TRBD1 (6 bases). CDR1 is SGHTA, CDR2 FQGNSA, per germline. The CDR3 consists of 15 residues. Trimming removed 5 bases at V and 8 bases at J, with 16 bases between. CDR3 residues: CASSRADRRDSPLHF. CDR3 bases: TGTGCCAGCAGCCGAGCTGACAGGCGAGATTCACCCCTCCACTTT.

The chain carries TRBV6-6 and TRBJ2-5; D perhaps matches TRBD1 (5 bases). This CDR3 spans 12 amino acids. Germline values: CDR1 MNHNY, CDR2 SVGAGI (reference sequence). V lost 5 bases and J lost 2, with 6 bases in between. The CDR3 region has the DNA TGTGCCAGCAGTGGGGCTCAAGAGACCCAGTACTTC. It yields the protein CASSGAQETQYF.

This sequence joins TRBV5-1 and TRBJ2-7; TRBD1 agrees at 10 bases. Trimming removed 0 bases from V and 6 bases from J; junction bases left unmatched: 6. Germline CDR1 SGHRS, CDR2 YFSETQ. The CDR3 has 15 residues. This CDR3 reads CASSLGGTGVLEQYF. The CDR3 nucleotides read TGCGCCAGCAGCTTGGGCGGGACAGGGGTTCTCGAGCAGTACTTC.

The chain couples TRBV5-1 to TRBJ2-1, with 7 bases aligning to TRBD1. The V segment lost 7 bases and the J segment 1 base; nucleotides outside the gene matches: 5. The CDR3 runs 14 residues. The germline gives CDR1 SGHRS, CDR2 YFSETQ. This CDR3 reads CASRQGESYNEQFF. CDR3 DNA: TGCGCCAGCCGCCAGGGGGAGTCCTACAATGAGCAGTTCTTC. Full variable domain (remainder filled in from reference TRBV5-1 and TRBJ2-1): KAGVTQTPRYLIKTRGQQVTLSCSPISGHRSVSWYQQTPGQGLQFLFEYFSETQRNKGNFPGRFSGRQFSNSRSEMNVSTLELGDSALYLCASRQGESYNEQFFGPGTRLTVL.

The J gene is TRBJ2-1, the V gene TRBV6-4; 10 bases map to TRBD2. The CDR3 length is 15 residues. The junction had 6 bases not matched to a gene; V was cut back by 4 bases and J by 6 bases. Looked up from germline, CDR1 is MRHNA and CDR2 is SNTAGT. Here the CDR3 reads CASSVYLAGVNEQFF. The CDR3 DNA reads TGTGCCAGCAGTGTATACCTAGCGGGGGTCAATGAGCAGTTCTTC.

CDR3 DNA: TGCGCCAGCGGAACAAGGGGTGGAAACACTGAAGCTTTCTTT. Its translation is CASGTRGGNTEAFF. V and J are TRBV4-3 and TRBJ1-1; D might be TRBD1 (5 bases). V lost 8 bases and J lost 2, with 15 bases in between. The CDR3 is 14 residues long. The germline gives CDR1 LGHNA, CDR2 YSLEER.

The V call is TRBV4-1, the J call TRBJ2-2; TRBD1 is a possible D gene (5 bases). The CDR3 runs to 16 residues. Germline CDR1 and CDR2: MGHRA and YSYEKL. Between the trimmed V and J ends, which lost 1 base and 2 bases, there was a span of 11 bases. The CDR3 nucleotides read TGCGCCAGCAGCCAAGGTCCAGGGCCCAACACCGGGGAGCTGTTTTTT. It encodes CASSQGPGPNTGELFF.

The chain is built from TRBV6-5 and TRBJ2-1, with TRBD2 matching 7 bases. The CDR3 contains 16 residues. From germline, CDR1 is MNHEY and CDR2 SVGAGI. Unmatched junction bases numbered 4, after V lost 2 bases and J lost 0 bases. The CDR3 is CASSYIGGSSYNEQFF. As DNA, the CDR3 is TGTGCCAGCAGTTACATCGGGGGGAGCTCCTACAATGAGCAGTTCTTC.